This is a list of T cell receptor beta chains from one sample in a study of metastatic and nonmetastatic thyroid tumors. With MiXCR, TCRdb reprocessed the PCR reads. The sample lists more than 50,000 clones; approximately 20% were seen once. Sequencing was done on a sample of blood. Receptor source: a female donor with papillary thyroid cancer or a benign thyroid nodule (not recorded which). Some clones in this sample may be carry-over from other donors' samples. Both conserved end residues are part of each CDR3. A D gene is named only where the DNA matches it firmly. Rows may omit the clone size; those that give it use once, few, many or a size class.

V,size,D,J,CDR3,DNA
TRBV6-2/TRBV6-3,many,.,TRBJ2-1,CASSYIIGGTKGSYNEQFF,TGTGCCAGCAGTTACATCATTGGCGGGACAAAAGGCTCCTACAATGAGCAGTTCTTC
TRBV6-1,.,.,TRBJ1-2,CASSLFTEFYGYTF,TGTGCCAGCAGCCTATTTACCGAGTTCTATGGCTACACCTTC
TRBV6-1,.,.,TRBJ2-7,CATTAVEQYF,TGTGCCACTACAGCGGTCGAGCAGTACTTC
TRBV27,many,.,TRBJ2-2,CASSPQGSTGELFF,TGTGCCAGCAGTCCGCAGGGGAGCACCGGGGAGCTGTTTTTT
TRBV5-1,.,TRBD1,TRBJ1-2,CANSLDQGAGGYTF,TGCGCCAACAGCTTGGATCAGGGGGCAGGAGGCTACACCTTC
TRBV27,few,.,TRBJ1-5,CASSCAFNHPQHF,TGTGCCAGCAGTTGTGCCTTCAATCATCCCCAGCATTTT
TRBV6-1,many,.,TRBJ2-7,CASSEGWLAREQYF,TGTGCCAGCAGTGAAGGTTGGCTAGCGAGGGAGCAGTACTTC
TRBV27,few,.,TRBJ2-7,CASGVPYSIGYDQYF,TGTGCCAGCGGGGTCCCCTACAGTATAGGGTACGATCAGTACTTC
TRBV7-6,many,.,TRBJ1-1,CASSLVPLKNTEAFF,TGTGCCAGCAGCTTAGTCCCCTTAAAAAACACTGAAGCTTTCTTT
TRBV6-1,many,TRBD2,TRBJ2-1,CASRRQTSGNYEQFF,TGTGCCAGCAGACGACAAACTAGCGGGAACTATGAGCAGTTCTTC
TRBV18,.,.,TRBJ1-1,CASSPNMNTEASF,TGTGCCAGCTCACCGAACATGAACACTGAAGCTTCCTTT
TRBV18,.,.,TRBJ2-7,CASSPESTVPYEQYF,TGTGCCAGCTCACCCGAATCTACAGTCCCCTACGAGCAGTACTTC
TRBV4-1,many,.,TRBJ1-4,CASSYPGTKSEKLFF,TGCGCCAGCAGCTATCCCGGGACCAAGAGTGAAAAACTGTTTTTT
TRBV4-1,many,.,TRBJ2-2,CASSQARTANGELFF,TGCGCCAGCAGCCAAGCGAGGACTGCCAACGGGGAGCTGTTTTTT
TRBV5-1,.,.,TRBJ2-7,CATGAQDREQYF,TGCGCCACCGGAGCCCAGGATCGCGAGCAGTACTTC
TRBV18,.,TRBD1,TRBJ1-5,CASSPSRQGAWSNQPQHF,TGTGCCAGCTCACCATCCCGGCAGGGGGCATGGAGCAATCAGCCGCAGCATTTT
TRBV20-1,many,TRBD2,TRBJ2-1,CSARGLAGGGEQFF,TGCAGTGCTAGGGGACTAGCGGGAGGCGGTGAGCAGTTCTTC
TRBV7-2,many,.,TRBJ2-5,CASSLEYRETQYF,TGTGCCAGCAGCTTAGAATACAGGGAGACCCAGTACTTC
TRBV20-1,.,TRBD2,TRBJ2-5,CSARDLFSGGQDTQYF,TGCAGTGCTAGAGATCTCTTTAGCGGGGGCCAAGATACCCAGTACTTT
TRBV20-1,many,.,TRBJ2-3,CSARGAPTAAEMGDTQYF,TGCAGTGCTAGAGGGGCCCCCACAGCAGCGGAGATGGGGGATACGCAGTATTTT
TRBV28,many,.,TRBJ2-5,CASSLGGNQETQYF,TGTGCCAGCTCCCTAGGGGGGAACCAAGAGACCCAGTACTTC
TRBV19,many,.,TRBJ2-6,CASSIGRGASGANVLTF,TGTGCCAGTAGTATAGGGCGAGGGGCTTCTGGGGCCAACGTCCTGACTTTC
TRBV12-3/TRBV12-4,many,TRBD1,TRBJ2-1,CASSRQGSNEQFF,TGTGCCAGCAGTAGACAGGGCTCTAATGAGCAGTTCTTC
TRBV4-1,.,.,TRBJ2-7,CASSQDLRGFYEQYF,TGCGCCAGCAGCCAAGATCTTCGGGGTTTCTACGAGCAGTACTTC
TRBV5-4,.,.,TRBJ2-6,CAIKSRWSCGANVLTF,TGTGCCATCAAATCCCGATGGAGCTGTGGGGCCAACGTCCTGACTTTC
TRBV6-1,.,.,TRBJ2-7,CACSVGWVSYEQYF,TGTGCCTGCAGTGTTGGATGGGTCTCCTACGAGCAGTACTTC
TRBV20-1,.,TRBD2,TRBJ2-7,CSAWAGGPDEQYF,TGCAGTGCATGGGCGGGAGGGCCTGACGAGCAGTACTTC
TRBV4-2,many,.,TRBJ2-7,CASSQEPGTYEQYF,TGTGCCAGCAGCCAAGAACCAGGCACCTACGAGCAGTACTTC
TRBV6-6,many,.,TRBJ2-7,CASSYGTGGREQYF,TGTGCCAGCAGTTACGGGACTGGGGGAAGGGAGCAGTACTTC
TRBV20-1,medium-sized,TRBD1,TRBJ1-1,CSASSTGASSSTEAFF,TGCAGTGCCAGTTCGACAGGGGCTTCCTCGAGCACTGAAGCTTTCTTT
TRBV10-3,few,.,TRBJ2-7,CAISRAGGEKTYEQYF,TGTGCCATCAGTCGGGCAGGTGGCGAAAAGACCTACGAGCAGTACTTC
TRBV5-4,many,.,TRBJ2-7,CASSSEGRASYEQYF,TGTGCCAGCAGCTCGGAAGGGCGGGCCTCCTACGAGCAGTACTTC
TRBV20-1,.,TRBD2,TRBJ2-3,CSAGKREMGTDTQYF,TGCAGTGCGGGGAAGCGGGAGATGGGGACAGATACGCAGTATTTT
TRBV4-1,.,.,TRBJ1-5,CASRQDVYRVQSNLPQHF,TGCGCCAGCAGGCAAGATGTGTACAGGGTCCAGAGCAATCTGCCCCAGCATTTT
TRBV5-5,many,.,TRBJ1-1,CASSFQNTEAFF,TGTGCCAGCAGCTTTCAGAACACTGAAGCTTTCTTT
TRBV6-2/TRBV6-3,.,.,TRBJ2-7,CASSRGCGSNEQYF,TGTGCCAGCAGCCGTGGTTGTGGGTCAAACGAGCAGTACTTC
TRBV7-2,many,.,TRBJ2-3,CASSLRERRTDTQYF,TGTGCCAGCAGCTTACGGGAGCGAAGGACAGATACGCAGTATTTT
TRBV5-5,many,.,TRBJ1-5,CASSVDGNQPQHF,TGTGCCAGCAGCGTCGACGGCAATCAGCCCCAGCATTTT
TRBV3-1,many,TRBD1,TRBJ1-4,CASSPLLRDRGELFF,TGTGCCAGCAGCCCACTACTCCGGGACAGAGGAGAACTGTTTTTT
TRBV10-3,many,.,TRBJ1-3,CAISEGGNTIYF,TGTGCCATCAGTGAAGGTGGAAACACCATATATTTT
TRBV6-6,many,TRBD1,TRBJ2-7,CASSYQGQYEQYF,TGTGCCAGCAGTTACCAGGGACAGTACGAGCAGTACTTC
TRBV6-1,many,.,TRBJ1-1,CASSFGRAEAFF,TGTGCCAGCAGTTTCGGACGGGCTGAAGCTTTCTTT
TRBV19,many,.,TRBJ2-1,CASSIWSQDEQFF,TGTGCCAGTAGTATTTGGAGCCAGGATGAGCAGTTCTTC
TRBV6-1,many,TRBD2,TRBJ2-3,CASSRTSGRIPDTQYF,TGTGCCAGCAGCCGAACTAGCGGGAGAATTCCAGATACGCAGTATTTT
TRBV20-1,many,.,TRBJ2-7,CSARDLSGYEQYF,TGCAGTGCTAGAGACCTTAGCGGCTACGAGCAGTACTTC
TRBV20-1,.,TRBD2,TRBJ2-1,CSAKIAGGSNEQFF,TGCAGTGCTAAAATAGCGGGGGGTTCCAATGAGCAGTTCTTC
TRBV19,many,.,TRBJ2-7,CASSTLDSSYEQYF,TGTGCCAGTAGTACCCTGGACAGTTCCTACGAGCAGTACTTC